These 4 T cell receptor beta chains came from one sample sequenced in a study of identical twins. Using its own MiXCR run on the 5' RACE reads, TCRdb lists one record per CDR3 protein. The sample consists of 450,000 or so distinct CDR3 sequences, over 12% of them appearing once. In addition, the sample was reused for a study of yellow fever vaccine responses in identical twins.

The specimen sequenced was CD4+ T cells sorted from blood. These receptors all stem from a woman between 18 and 30 years old in good health.

This sequence joins TRBV5-1 and TRBJ1-1, with 8 bases identical to TRBD1. The CDR3 spans 13 residues. Germline V lookup: CDR1 SGHRS, CDR2 YFSETQ. V was pared by 7 bases and J by 7 bases, with 9 bases of the junction left unmatched. In nucleotides, the CDR3 is TGCGCCAGCGGGACTACCGGGACAGGTGAAGCTTTCTTT. Translating it yields CASGTTGTGEAFF.

This clonotype was seen a few times. V is TRBV27 and J is TRBJ2-1, with 12 positions matching TRBD2. J lost 1 base, V lost 1 base, and 5 bases had no gene match. The CDR3 is 18 amino acids. Germline CDR1 MNHEY, CDR2 SMNVEV (reference sequence). The CDR3 DNA reads as TGTGCCAGCAGTTTATTGACTAGCGGGAGATATTCCTACAATGAGCAGTTCTTC. Encoded protein: CASSLLTSGRYSYNEQFF.

The chain couples TRBV5-1 to TRBJ2-5, with a tentative D call TRBD1 (6 bases). The CDR3 covers 15 residues. Germline CDR1 is SGHRS and CDR2 is YFSETQ. V gave up 0 bases and J gave up 1 base, with 10 bases separating them. The DNA for the CDR3 is TGCGCCAGCAGCTTGGGTCCAGGGGTCCAAGAGACCCAGTACTTC. Amino acids: CASSLGPGVQETQYF.

The genes are TRBV28 and TRBJ2-7; 9 nucleotides align to TRBD2. V gave up 4 bases and J gave up 6 bases; unmatched junction bases: 13. This CDR3 is built from 16 residues. The V gene's germline CDR1 is MDHEN and CDR2 SYDVKM. The CDR3 nucleotides are TGTGCCAGCAGTTCCGGCGGTAGCGGGAGAACGGCCGAGCAGTACTTC. Protein sequence: CASSSGGSGRTAEQYF.